This entry describes one T cell receptor (beta chain). The CDR3 loop spans 15 amino acids. V lost 4 bases and J 7 bases, leaving 17 bases between the germline ends. Germline V gene data show CDR1 as LGHDT and CDR2 as YNNKEL (reference sequence). This entry is derived from a study of blood T cell repertoires in COVID-19. Study-wide background: Acute-phase and convalescent COVID-19 samples originated in the United States, Italy and Spain.

Study processing details: Amplified reference gene primers provided the basis for estimating nucleated cell counts. Produced via immunoSEQ multiplex PCR; TCRdb's table is partial and in-frame only. The V and J calls and clone size were taken over from that table, and D and trimming were inferred from the DNA. The sample carries about 100,000 clones, roughly 80% recorded once. The sequenced sample consisted of peripheral blood. The chain is built from TRBV3-1 (or the pseudogene TRBV3-2) and TRBJ1-5; no clear D. This receptor was taken from a man in his sixties or seventies with active or convalescent COVID-19. This CDR3 is CASSPAPGSGQPQHF. In DNA, the CDR3 is TGTGCCAGCAGCCCCGCTCCGGGGTCTGGCCAGCCCCAGCATTTT.